This TCR beta chain derives from a study of molecular identifiers for immune sequencing clone quantification. In this sample, this clonotype turned up many times. Using its own MiXCR run on the PCR reads, TCRdb lists one record per CDR3 protein. The sample holds about 640,000 distinct CDR3 sequences, about 20% seen once. With V trimmed by 7 bases and J by 0 bases, 3 bases remained unmatched. This CDR3 comprises 14 residues. CDR1 and CDR2 (germline): MNHEY, SVGAGI. Specimen: naive CD8+ T cells from blood, with Jurkat cell RNA spiked in. The subset was: FACS-sorted CD8+CD4-CCR7+CD45RA+ naive T cells. This TCR derives from a human donor in good health. Some libraries in this study had Jurkat cell RNA spiked in. This sequence joins TRBV6-5 and TRBJ2-3; TRBD2 matches at 8 bases. The CDR3 spells CASIGGGSTDTQYF. CDR3 sequence (DNA): TGTGCCAGCATAGGCGGGGGGAGCACAGATACGCAGTATTTT.